This TCR beta chain was found in a study of cytomegalovirus exposure and HLA in healthy donors. Researchers ran the PCR with 60 Vbeta and 13 Jbeta primers. Original methodology: Approximately 11 million of the roughly 80 million unique TCR beta chains counted in a later analysis were shared. The repertoire was sequenced with immunoSEQ multiplex PCR; TCRdb's copy has only in-frame clones and lacks some. Clonal size and the V and J genes are those of that table, whereas D and trimming came from the DNA. The sample comprises about 160,000 clones, 80% of which are singletons, and roughly 10% rests with the top ten. The germline V gene encodes CDR1 SSHAT and CDR2 FNYEAQ (reference sequence). This CDR3 is 15 amino acids long. Trimming shortened V by 3 bases and J by 10 bases, and 21 bases separated the two germline ends.

Sequenced sample: PBMCs. The source is a man between 18 and 29 years old in good health and CMV-seropositive. The chain links TRBV7-7 to TRBJ2-5, with D perhaps matching TRBD2 (6 bases). The CDR3 here is CASSLTALPGEVQYF. CDR3 DNA: TGTGCCAGCAGCTTGACTGCCTTACCTGGGGAGGTCCAGTACTTC. The entire variable domain, with the rest obtained from reference TRBV7-7 and TRBJ2-5, is as follows: GAGVSQSPRYKVTKRGQDVTLRCDPISSHATLYWYQQALGQGPEFLTYFNYEAQPDKSGLPSDRFSAERPEGSISTLTIQRTEQRDSAMYRCASSLTALPGEVQYFGPGTRLLVL.